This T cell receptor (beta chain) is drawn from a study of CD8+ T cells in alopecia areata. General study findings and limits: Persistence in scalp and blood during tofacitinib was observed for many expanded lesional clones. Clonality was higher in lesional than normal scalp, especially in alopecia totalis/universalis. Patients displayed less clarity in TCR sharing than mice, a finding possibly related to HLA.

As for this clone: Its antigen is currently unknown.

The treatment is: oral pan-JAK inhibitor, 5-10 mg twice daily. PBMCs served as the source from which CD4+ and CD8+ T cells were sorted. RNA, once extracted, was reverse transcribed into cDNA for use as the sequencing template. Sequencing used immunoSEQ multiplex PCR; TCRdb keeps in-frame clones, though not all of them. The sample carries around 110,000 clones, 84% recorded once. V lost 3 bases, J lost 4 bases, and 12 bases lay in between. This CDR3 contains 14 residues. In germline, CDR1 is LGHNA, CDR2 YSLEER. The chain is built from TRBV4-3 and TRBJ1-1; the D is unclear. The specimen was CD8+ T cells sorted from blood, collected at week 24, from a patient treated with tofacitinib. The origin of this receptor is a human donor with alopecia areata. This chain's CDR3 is CASSHFIDGTEAFF. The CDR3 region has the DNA TGCGCCAGCAGCCACTTTATAGACGGCACTGAAGCTTTCTTT.